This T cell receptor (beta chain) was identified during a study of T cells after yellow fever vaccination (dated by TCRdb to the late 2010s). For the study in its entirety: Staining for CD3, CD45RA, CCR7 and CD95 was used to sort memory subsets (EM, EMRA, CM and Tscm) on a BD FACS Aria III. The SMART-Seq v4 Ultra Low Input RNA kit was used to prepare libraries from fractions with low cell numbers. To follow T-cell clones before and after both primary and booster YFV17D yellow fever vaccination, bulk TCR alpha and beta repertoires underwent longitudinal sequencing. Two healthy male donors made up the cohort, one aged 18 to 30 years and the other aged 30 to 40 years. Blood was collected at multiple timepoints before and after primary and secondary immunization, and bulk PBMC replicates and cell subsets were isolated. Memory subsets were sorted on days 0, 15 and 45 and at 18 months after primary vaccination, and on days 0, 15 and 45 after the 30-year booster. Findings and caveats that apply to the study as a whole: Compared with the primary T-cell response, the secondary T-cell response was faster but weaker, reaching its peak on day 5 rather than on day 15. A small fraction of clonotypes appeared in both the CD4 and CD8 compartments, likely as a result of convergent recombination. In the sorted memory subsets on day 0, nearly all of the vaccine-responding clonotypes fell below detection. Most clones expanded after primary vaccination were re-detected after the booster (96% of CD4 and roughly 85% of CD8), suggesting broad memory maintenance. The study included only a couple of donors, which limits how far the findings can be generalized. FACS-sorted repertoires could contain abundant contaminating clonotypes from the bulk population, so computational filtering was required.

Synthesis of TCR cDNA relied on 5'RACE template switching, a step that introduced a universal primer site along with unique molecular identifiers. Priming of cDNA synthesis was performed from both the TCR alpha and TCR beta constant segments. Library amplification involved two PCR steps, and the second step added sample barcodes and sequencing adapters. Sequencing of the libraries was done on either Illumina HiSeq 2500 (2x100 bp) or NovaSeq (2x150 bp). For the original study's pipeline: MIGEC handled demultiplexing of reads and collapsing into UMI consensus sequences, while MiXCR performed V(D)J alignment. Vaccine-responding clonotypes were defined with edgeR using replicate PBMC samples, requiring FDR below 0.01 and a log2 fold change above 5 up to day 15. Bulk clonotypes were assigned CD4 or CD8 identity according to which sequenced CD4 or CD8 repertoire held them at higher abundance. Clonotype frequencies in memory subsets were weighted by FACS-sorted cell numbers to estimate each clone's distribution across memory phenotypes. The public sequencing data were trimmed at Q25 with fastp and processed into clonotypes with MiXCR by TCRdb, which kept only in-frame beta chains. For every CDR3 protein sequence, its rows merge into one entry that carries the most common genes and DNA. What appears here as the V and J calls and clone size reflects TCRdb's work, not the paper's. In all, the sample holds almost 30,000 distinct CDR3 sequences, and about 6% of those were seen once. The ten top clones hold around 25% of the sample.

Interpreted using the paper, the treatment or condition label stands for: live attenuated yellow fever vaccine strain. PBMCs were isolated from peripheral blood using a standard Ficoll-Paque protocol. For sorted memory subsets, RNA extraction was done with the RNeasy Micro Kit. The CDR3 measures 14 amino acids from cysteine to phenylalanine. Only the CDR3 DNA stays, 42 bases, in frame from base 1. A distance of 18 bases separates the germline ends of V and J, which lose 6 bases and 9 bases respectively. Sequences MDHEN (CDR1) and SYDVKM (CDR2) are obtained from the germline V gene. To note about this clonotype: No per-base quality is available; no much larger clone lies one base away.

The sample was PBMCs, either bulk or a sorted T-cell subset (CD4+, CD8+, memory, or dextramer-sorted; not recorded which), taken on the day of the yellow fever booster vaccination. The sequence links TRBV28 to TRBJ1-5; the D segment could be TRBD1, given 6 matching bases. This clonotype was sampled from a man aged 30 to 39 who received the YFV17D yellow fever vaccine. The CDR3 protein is CASSAPRGGLPQHF. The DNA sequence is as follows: TGTGCCAGCAGCGCACCAAGGGGGGGGTTGCCCCAGCATTTT.